This is a list of T cell receptor beta chains from one sample in a study of cytomegalovirus exposure and HLA in healthy donors. Assay: immunoSEQ multiplex PCR; the TCRdb copy retains only in-frame clones and omits some. The profile shows some 96,000 clones, approximately 72% of them singletons. The sample comprised PBMCs. These receptors were collected from a man in his forties in good health and CMV-seropositive. CDR3s include the opening cysteine and the closing phenylalanine or tryptophan. The D gene is left open where the match is weak. Rows may omit the clone size; those that give it use once, few, many or a size class.

V	size	J	D	CDR3	DNA
TRBV7-6	-	TRBJ1-2	TRBD1	CASSLAKTGWYGYTF	TGTGCCAGCAGCTTAGCCAAGACAGGGTGGTATGGCTACACCTTC
TRBV10-2	-	TRBJ2-2	TRBD2	CASSAIAGANTGELFF	TGCGCCAGCAGTGCCATAGCGGGAGCGAACACCGGGGAGCTGTTTTTT
TRBV11-1	-	TRBJ2-7	TRBD1	CASSSGQVSYEQYF	TGTGCCAGCAGCTCCGGACAGGTCTCCTACGAGCAGTACTTC
TRBV7-9	-	TRBJ1-4	TRBD1	CASSLLQGAREKLFF	TGTGCCAGCAGCTTGCTCCAGGGGGCGCGGGAAAAACTGTTTTTT
TRBV5-5	-	TRBJ2-7	TRBD2	CASSGRTSGAYEQYF	TGTGCCAGCAGCGGTCGGACTAGCGGGGCCTACGAGCAGTACTTC
TRBV28	-	TRBJ2-7	TRBD1	CASSSGQGLEQYF	TGTGCCAGCAGTTCAGGACAGGGCCTAGAGCAGTACTTC
TRBV12-2	-	TRBJ1-1	-	CASRLRVMNTEAFF	TGTGCAAGTCGCTTGAGGGTCATGAACACTGAAGCTTTCTTT
TRBV29-1	-	TRBJ2-2	TRBD1	CSVDRGLNTGELFF	TGCAGCGTTGACAGGGGGCTTAACACCGGGGAGCTGTTTTTT
TRBV5-5	-	TRBJ1-2	-	CASSLGAGDWGGYTF	TGTGCCAGCAGCTTGGGGGCAGGGGATTGGGGCGGCTACACCTTC
TRBV5-1	-	TRBJ1-6	-	CASSLVQGTNSPLHF	TGCGCCAGCAGCTTGGTTCAGGGGACAAATTCACCCCTCCACTTT
TRBV6-1	few	TRBJ1-3	TRBD1	CASSGQGSGNTIYF	TGTGCCAGCAGTGGACAGGGCTCTGGAAACACCATATATTTT
TRBV6-1	few	TRBJ2-7	TRBD2	CASSEQSGLAFEQYF	TGTGCCAGCAGTGAGCAGTCAGGACTAGCATTCGAGCAGTACTTC
TRBV13	-	TRBJ1-2	-	CASSLMQGINYGYTF	TGTGCCAGCAGCTTAATGCAGGGGATAAACTATGGCTACACCTTC
TRBV9	-	TRBJ2-3	TRBD1	CASSPTGGGGTDTQYF	TGTGCCAGCAGCCCGACAGGGGGAGGAGGCACAGATACGCAGTATTTT
TRBV6-5	once	TRBJ2-5	-	CASSEILGRETQYF	TGTGCCAGCAGTGAAATTCTGGGGCGAGAGACCCAGTACTTC
TRBV5-4	-	TRBJ2-5	-	CASSRQDQETQYF	TGTGCCAGCAGCCGCCAGGATCAAGAGACCCAGTACTTC
TRBV6-1	once	TRBJ2-1	TRBD2	CASNALAASYNEQFF	TGTGCCAGCAATGCACTAGCGGCCTCCTACAATGAGCAGTTCTTC
TRBV7-2	-	TRBJ2-7	-	CASSLVAASYEQYF	TGTGCCAGCAGCTTAGTTGCCGCTAGCTACGAGCAGTACTTC
TRBV5-1	-	TRBJ2-3	TRBD2	CASSYPGGAGTSGSSTDTQYF	TGCGCCAGCAGCTACCCAGGGGGGGCCGGGACTAGCGGGAGTAGCACAGATACGCAGTATTTT
TRBV4-3	-	TRBJ2-2	-	CASSQDHTGWNTGELFF	TGCGCCAGCAGCCAAGATCATACAGGTTGGAACACCGGGGAGCTGTTTTTT
TRBV11-2	-	TRBJ2-3	TRBD2	CASSGGLAGTDTQYF	TGTGCCAGCAGCGGGGGACTAGCAGGGACAGATACGCAGTATTTT
TRBV7-9	-	TRBJ2-1	TRBD2	CASSLLAGTSGKDNEQFF	TGTGCCAGCAGCTTACTAGCGGGGACTAGCGGGAAGGACAATGAGCAGTTCTTC
TRBV19	-	TRBJ2-7	TRBD1	CASSISDRAYSYEQYF	TGTGCCAGTAGTATATCGGACAGGGCCTATTCCTACGAGCAGTACTTC
TRBV2	-	TRBJ1-5	-	CASSEGAGNQPQHF	TGTGCCAGCAGTGAAGGGGCAGGGAATCAGCCCCAGCATTTT
TRBV27	-	TRBJ1-1	-	CASRAIDSPNTEAFF	TGTGCCAGCAGAGCAATCGACAGCCCGAACACTGAAGCTTTCTTT
TRBV7-7	-	TRBJ2-5	TRBD2	CASSLAGGPRETQYF	TGTGCTAGCAGCTTAGCGGGAGGGCCACGAGAGACCCAGTACTTC
TRBV7-9	-	TRBJ2-7	-	CASSFAGASYEQYF	TGTGCCAGCAGCTTCGCAGGGGCCAGCTACGAGCAGTACTTC
TRBV4-3	-	TRBJ2-7	-	CASSQGSQGGYEQYF	TGCGCCAGCAGCCAAGGGTCTCAGGGCGGCTACGAGCAGTACTTC
TRBV6-4	once	TRBJ2-2	TRBD1	CASSEAGQGAVTGELFF	TGTGCCAGCAGTGAAGCGGGACAGGGGGCGGTCACCGGGGAGCTGTTTTTT
TRBV11-2	-	TRBJ1-6	-	CARRGRSPLHF	TGTGCCAGACGAGGAAGGTCACCCCTCCACTTT
TRBV2	-	TRBJ2-7	TRBD1	CASSEGAGGGYEQYF	TGTGCCAGCAGTGAGGGGGCAGGGGGCGGCTACGAGCAGTACTTC
TRBV14	once	TRBJ2-2	TRBD2	CASSQLAGTNTGELFF	TGTGCCAGCAGCCAACTAGCGGGAACGAACACCGGGGAGCTGTTTTTT
TRBV11-2	few	TRBJ1-2	-	CASSLLSDGYTF	TGTGCCAGCAGCCTCTTGTCGGATGGCTACACCTTC
TRBV9	once	TRBJ1-2	TRBD1	CASSSIRGCGYTF	TGTGCCAGCAGCTCTATCAGGGGGTGTGGCTACACCTTC
TRBV15	-	TRBJ2-5	TRBD2	CATSRGLAGLETQYF	TGTGCCACCAGCAGAGGACTAGCGGGATTAGAGACCCAGTACTTC
TRBV5-4	-	TRBJ2-7	TRBD2	CASSLPGLAGSLGEQYF	TGTGCCAGCAGCTTGCCGGGACTAGCGGGGTCCCTGGGGGAGCAGTACTTC
TRBV5-1	-	TRBJ2-3	-	CASSFRQGRTRRYF	TGCGCCAGCAGCTTTCGCCAGGGGCGGACAAGAAGGTATTTT
TRBV28	-	TRBJ2-3	TRBD2	CASSLGGGGSYTDTQYF	TGTGCCAGCAGTTTAGGCGGCGGGGGGAGCTACACAGATACGCAGTATTTT
TRBV7-8	-	TRBJ2-7	-	CASSPLYEQYF	TGTGCCAGCAGCCCACTCTACGAGCAGTACTTC
TRBV4-1	once	TRBJ1-3	-	CASSQDPGSGNTIYF	TGCGCCAGCAGCCAAGATCCGGGCTCTGGAAACACCATATATTTT
TRBV6-1	-	TRBJ2-7	-	CASSYGAGPEQYF	TGTGCCAGCAGTTATGGGGCAGGCCCCGAGCAGTACTTC
TRBV4-1	-	TRBJ1-6	TRBD1	CASGVRDRDNSPLHF	TGCGCCAGCGGAGTCCGGGACAGAGACAATTCACCCCTCCACTTT
TRBV9	-	TRBJ2-7	-	CASSARPEQYF	TGTGCCAGCAGCGCTAGACCCGAGCAGTACTTC
TRBV4-3	few	TRBJ2-3	-	CASSTGRGEVAADTQYF	TGCGCCAGCAGCACGGGACGCGGGGAAGTAGCTGCAGATACGCAGTATTTT
TRBV10-3	-	TRBJ1-5	-	CAISGARGISNQPQHF	TGTGCCATCAGTGGGGCCAGGGGTATAAGCAATCAGCCCCAGCATTTT
TRBV5-6	-	TRBJ1-1	-	CASSLGGVDTEAFF	TGTGCCAGCAGCTTGGGCGGGGTGGACACTGAAGCTTTCTTT
TRBV29-1	-	TRBJ2-7	-	CSVEKGEGKQYF	TGCAGCGTTGAAAAGGGGGAGGGGAAACAGTACTTC
TRBV5-1	-	TRBJ2-7	-	CASRLVGGPGYEQYF	TGCGCCAGCAGGCTGGTGGGGGGGCCAGGTTACGAGCAGTACTTC
TRBV4-2	-	TRBJ1-1	-	CASSPPRVGDMNTEAFF	TGTGCCAGCAGCCCCCCCAGGGTAGGCGACATGAACACTGAAGCTTTCTTT
TRBV18	-	TRBJ2-3	TRBD1	CASSPLIGQGGTDTQYF	TGTGCCAGCTCACCCCTCATAGGACAGGGGGGCACAGATACGCAGTATTTT
TRBV18	once	TRBJ1-2	-	CASSPRGNDYGYTF	TGTGCCAGCTCACCCCGGGGGAATGACTATGGCTACACCTTC
TRBV4-1	-	TRBJ2-1	TRBD2	CASSQRPPGLAVYNEQFF	TGCGCCAGCAGCCAAAGGCCCCCGGGACTAGCGGTTTACAATGAGCAGTTCTTC
TRBV13	once	TRBJ2-1	TRBD1	CASSPKQGAPNEQFF	TGTGCCAGCAGCCCTAAACAGGGGGCCCCGAATGAGCAGTTCTTC
TRBV2	-	TRBJ1-3	-	CASSIGDSSGNTIYF	TGTGCCAGCAGTATAGGGGATTCCTCTGGAAACACCATATATTTT
TRBV9	-	TRBJ2-7	-	CASSVEARGGDEQYF	TGTGCCAGCAGCGTAGAGGCCAGGGGTGGGGACGAGCAGTACTTC
TRBV4-2	-	TRBJ1-5	-	CASSQGVDFLNQPQHF	TGTGCCAGCAGCCAAGGGGTCGACTTTTTAAATCAGCCCCAGCATTTT